These 20 T cell receptor beta chains were sequenced from one sample in a study of neurological immune-mediated disorders (dated by TCRdb to between 2019 and 2020). To prepare the library, 5' RACE was applied. This sample was sequenced with an Illumina HiSeq 2500. TCRdb's own reprocessing of the public reads used fastp at Q25 and MiXCR and kept productive beta chains. Here each entry gathers all rows of one CDR3 protein and keeps the most common genes and DNA. In all, the sample holds more than 100,000 distinct CDR3 sequences, and 11% of those were seen once. The ten largest make up about 3% of the sample. The sample's time point label, in plain terms: longitudinal time-point 3. Material for sequencing was PBMCs. The receptors here all came from a female donor with HTLV-1-associated myelopathy (HAM/TSP).

This clonotype appeared many times. The CDR3 nucleotides are TGCGCCAGCAGCTCCTTGACATCGAGCTCCTACGAGCAGTACTTC. Its translation: CASSSLTSSSYEQYF. The gene calls are TRBV5-1 and TRBJ2-7; D gene uncertain. The V end lost 3 bases, the J end lost 0 bases, and 13 bases lay between the germline ends. This CDR3 has 15 residues. Per germline, CDR1 SGHRS and CDR2 YFSETQ.

The rearrangement joins TRBV29-1 to TRBJ1-1; TRBD1 is a possible D gene (6 bases). Germline V gives CDR1 SQVTM, CDR2 ANQGSEA. The CDR3 contains 17 residues. V was trimmed by 0 bases and J by 11 bases, leaving 28 bases between them. The CDR3 spells CSVEDLSSQGLDGGAFF. The DNA for the CDR3 is TGCAGCGTTGAAGACCTCTCCTCACAGGGACTGGATGGTGGGGCTTTCTTT.

This clonotype was picked up many times. V and J are TRBV7-2 and TRBJ2-2; D remains unclear. CDR3 length: 13 residues. The germline V gene has CDR1 SGHTA and CDR2 FQGNSA. V was cut by 3 bases and J by 7 bases, with 9 bases left in between. The CDR3 is CASSFVDRGELFF. Written as DNA, the CDR3 is TGTGCCAGCAGCTTTGTCGACCGCGGGGAGCTGTTTTTT.

This clonotype appeared many times. J is TRBJ2-1 and V is TRBV7-8, with TRBD2 matching over 9 bases. V was pared by 0 bases and J by 5 bases, with 2 bases of the junction left unmatched. Germline V gene data show CDR1 as SGHVS and CDR2 as FQNEAQ. The CDR3 runs 15 residues. The CDR3 loop reads CASSLAVAGDNEQFF. The CDR3 coding sequence is TGTGCCAGCAGCTTAGCGGTAGCGGGGGACAATGAGCAGTTCTTC.

The chain joins TRBV6-1 to TRBJ1-2; possibly TRBD1 for D (6 bases). CDR1 and CDR2 (germline): MNHNS, SASEGT. V was clipped by 6 bases and J by 2 bases, with 16 bases between them. The CDR3 sequence is 15 residues long. This CDR3 is CASRNEAGENYGYTF. The CDR3 DNA sequence: TGTGCCAGCAGAAATGAAGCAGGGGAAAACTATGGCTACACCTTC.

The sample holds many counts of this clonotype. The chain combines TRBV6-5 with TRBJ2-1, with D perhaps TRBD1 (5 bases). V was trimmed by 2 bases and J by 8 bases, leaving 16 bases between them. Germline lookup yields CDR1 MNHEY and CDR2 SVGAGI. This CDR3 region has 15 residues. CDR3 region: CASSYRQPAKDEQFF. DNA of the CDR3: TGTGCCAGCAGTTACCGACAGCCAGCTAAGGATGAGCAGTTCTTC.

This clonotype was found many times. The genes are TRBV11-2 and TRBJ2-3; D possibly corresponds to TRBD1 (5 bases). The V gene's germline CDR1 is SGHAT and CDR2 FQNNGV. Trimming took 5 bases from V and 1 from J, leaving 19 bases between them. The CDR3 covers 17 residues. Here the CDR3 DNA reads TGTGCCAGCAGCACCAATGGGTTCGCCAGGGGCACAGATACGCAGTATTTT. Its translation is CASSTNGFARGTDTQYF.

This clonotype appeared a few times. This chain uses TRBV12-3 or TRBV12-4 with TRBJ2-5; D is perhaps TRBD2 (6 bases). The CDR3 totals 12 residues. V was pared by 7 bases and J by 5 bases, with 11 bases between. Here the CDR3 reads CASTFGGETQYF. CDR3 nucleotides: TGTGCCAGCACCTTTGGAGGGGAGACCCAGTACTTC.

This clonotype was recorded many times. This chain connects TRBV12-3 or TRBV12-4 to TRBJ2-7, with D possibly being TRBD2 (7 bases). V gave up 7 bases and J gave up 7 bases, with 29 bases separating them. The CDR3 runs to 17 residues. The chain's CDR3 is CASTIARGGGPSGEQYF. The DNA for the CDR3 is TGTGCCAGCACCATCGCTAGGGGCGGGGGCCCTTCGGGGGAGCAGTACTTC.

The chain has TRBV7-2 and TRBJ2-3; D unresolved. The CDR3 covers 12 residues. Trimming cost V 0 bases and J 12 bases, with 10 bases left between them. Germline CDR1 is SGHTA and CDR2 is FQGNSA. In DNA, the CDR3 is TGTGCCAGCAGCTTAGCACTGAGTACCCAGTATTTT. Amino acids: CASSLALSTQYF.

This clonotype was counted many times. The rearrangement uses TRBV7-8 and TRBJ2-3, with 11 bases that match TRBD2. The CDR3 covers 15 residues. Trimming at V came to 3 bases and at J to 4 bases, leaving 3 bases not matched to a gene. CDR1 and CDR2 (germline): SGHVS, FQNEAQ. The CDR3 sequence: CASSFSGGASDTQYF. CDR3 bases: TGTGCCAGCAGCTTTAGCGGGGGGGCCTCAGATACGCAGTATTTT.

This clonotype was recorded many times. This chain uses TRBV5-1 with TRBJ1-4; unclear D gene. This CDR3 is built from 13 residues. Germline-derived CDR1 and CDR2 are SGHRS and YFSETQ. Trimming pared 5 bases from V and 6 bases from J, leaving 11 bases between. In nucleotides, the CDR3 is TGCGCCAGCAGGGTAGGGATGGATGAAAAACTGTTTTTT. Amino acid sequence: CASRVGMDEKLFF.

This clonotype was seen many times. CDR3 sequence: CASSDLGGVENIQYF. The CDR3 DNA sequence: TGTGCCAGCAGTGACCTCGGAGGGGTCGAAAACATTCAGTACTTC. J is TRBJ2-4 and V is TRBV2; D is perhaps TRBD2 (6 bases). Trimming removed 3 bases at V and 5 bases at J, with 14 bases between. In germline, CDR1 is SNHLY, CDR2 FYNNEI. This CDR3 spans 15 amino acids.

This clonotype has more than one count but fewer than ten. The chain recombines TRBV6-6 with TRBJ2-5; D is undetermined. The CDR3 has 15 amino acids. Trimming removed 2 bases from V and 2 bases from J, with 12 bases in between. Germline V CDR1 and CDR2: MNHNY, SVGAGI (reference sequence). The CDR3 nucleotides read TGTGCCAGCAGTTACGATATTGACTTGCAAGAGACCCAGTACTTC. It translates to CASSYDIDLQETQYF.

This clonotype was recorded at least ten times. The chain carries TRBV20-1 and TRBJ1-1, with D unresolved. There are 15 residues in the CDR3. V lost 0 bases to trimming and J lost 1 base, with 12 bases between them. Germline V gene sequence: CDR1 DFQATT, CDR2 SNEGSKA (reference sequence). The CDR3 loop reads CSARDRSRPNTEAFF. DNA for the CDR3: TGCAGTGCTAGAGACCGCAGCAGACCGAACACTGAAGCTTTCTTT.

At least ten counts were recorded for this clonotype. This chain connects TRBV7-2 to TRBJ1-2; TRBD1 agrees at 7 bases. The CDR3 is 16 amino acids. V was pared by 5 bases and J by 0 bases, with 9 bases of the junction left unmatched. CDR1 is SGHTA, CDR2 FQGNSA, per germline. This chain's CDR3 is CASSPRWTGTNYGYTF. For the CDR3, the DNA is TGTGCCAGCAGCCCCCGTTGGACAGGAACTAACTATGGCTACACCTTC.

This clonotype was seen repeatedly, ten times or more. V usage is TRBV20-1 and J usage is TRBJ2-7; 7 nucleotides match TRBD1. Germline CDR1 DFQATT, CDR2 SNEGSKA (reference sequence). The CDR3 covers 15 residues. The trim removed 0 bases at V and 2 bases at J, leaving 7 bases unmatched. The CDR3 region has the DNA TGCAGTGCTAGAGATGAGGGACAGCGACCCTACGAGCAGTACTTC. It codes for CSARDEGQRPYEQYF.

This clonotype was seen ten or more times. CDR3 region: CASSPSLRGGVLTYEQYF. The CDR3 DNA is TGTGCCAGCAGCCCCTCACTGCGCGGGGGGGTCTTAACCTACGAGCAGTACTTC. V and J are TRBV7-2 and TRBJ2-7; 9 bases match TRBD2. The germline CDR1 and CDR2 sequences are SGHTA and FQGNSA. Trimming took 5 bases from V and 2 from J; bases not matched to a gene: 16. This CDR3 has 18 residues.

Ten or more counts support this clonotype. The chain uses TRBV7-2 and TRBJ2-3; D unresolved. V dropped 4 bases and J dropped 0 bases, with 8 bases sitting between them. The CDR3 has 14 amino acids. Germline V gene lookup returns CDR1 SGHTA and CDR2 FQGNSA. The CDR3 reads CASSSRTSTDTQYF. The DNA of the CDR3 is TGTGCCAGCAGCTCGCGGACGAGCACAGATACGCAGTATTTT.

This clonotype was observed many times. The rearrangement links TRBV2 to TRBJ2-1; D perhaps matches TRBD1 (5 bases). Germline V gene lookup returns CDR1 SNHLY and CDR2 FYNNEI. This CDR3 region has 12 residues. Trimming pared 8 bases from V and 10 bases from J, leaving 15 bases between. CDR3 sequence (DNA): TGTGCCAGCGGTAAGGGGATAGACGAGCAGTTCTTC. It yields the protein CASGKGIDEQFF.